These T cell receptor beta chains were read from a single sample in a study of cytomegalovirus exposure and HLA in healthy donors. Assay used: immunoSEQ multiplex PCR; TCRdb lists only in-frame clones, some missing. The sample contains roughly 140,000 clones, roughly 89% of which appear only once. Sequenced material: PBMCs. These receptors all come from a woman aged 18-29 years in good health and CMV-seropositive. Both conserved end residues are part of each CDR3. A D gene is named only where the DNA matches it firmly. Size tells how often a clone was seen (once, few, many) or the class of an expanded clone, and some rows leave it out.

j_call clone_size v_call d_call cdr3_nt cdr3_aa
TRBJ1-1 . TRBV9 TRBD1 TGTGCCAGCAGCCTCCCCCCCGGGACAGGGGAAACTGAAGCTTTCTTT CASSLPPGTGETEAFF
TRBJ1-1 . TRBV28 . TGTGCCAGCAGTTTATTGGGCAGGGTGGACACTGAAGCTTTCTTT CASSLLGRVDTEAFF
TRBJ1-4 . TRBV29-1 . TGCAGCGGTGGAACAGGAAATGAAAAACTGTTTTTT CSGGTGNEKLFF
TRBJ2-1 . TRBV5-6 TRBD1 TGTGCCGGAAGGGACAGGAGAAATTACAATGAGCAGTTCTTC CAGRDRRNYNEQFF
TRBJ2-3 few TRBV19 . TGTGCCAGTAGTGCCGGGATTGGAGATACGCAGTATTTT CASSAGIGDTQYF
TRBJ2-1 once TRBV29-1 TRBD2 TGCAGTAGCGGGAACCCGGGGAATGAGCAGTTCTTC CSSGNPGNEQFF
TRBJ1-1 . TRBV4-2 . TGTGCCAGCAGCCCAGCCGGGGTAAGGGTGGTCACTGAAGCTTTCTTT CASSPAGVRVVTEAFF
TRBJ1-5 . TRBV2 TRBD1 TGTGCCAGCAGTGACAGGGGGAGCAATCAGCCCCAGCATTTT CASSDRGSNQPQHF
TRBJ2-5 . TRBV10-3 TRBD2 TGTGCCATCAGTGGGGGACTAGAGGAGACCCAGTACTTC CAISGGLEETQYF
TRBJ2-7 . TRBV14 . TGTGCCAGCAGCCAAGCCCCCACCAACGAGGCCTACGAGCAGTACTTC CASSQAPTNEAYEQYF
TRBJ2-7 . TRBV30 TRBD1 TGTGCCTGGAAACCCCGGGACAGGTCCTACGAGCAGTACTTC CAWKPRDRSYEQYF
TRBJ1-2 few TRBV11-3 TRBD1 TGTGCCAGCAGCCCTTCACCGGGACAGGGTTACTATGGCTACACCTTC CASSPSPGQGYYGYTF
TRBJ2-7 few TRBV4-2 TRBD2 TGTGCCAGCAGCCAATTGCTAGCGGGAGAACGGGAGCAGTACTTC CASSQLLAGEREQYF
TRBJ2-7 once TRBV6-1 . TGTGCCAGCAGTGAACTCGGTACCCCATACTACGAGCAGTACTTC CASSELGTPYYEQYF
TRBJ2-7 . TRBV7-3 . TGTGCCAGCAGCCCCGAGCGGGCCAATTCCTACGAGCAGTACTTC CASSPERANSYEQYF
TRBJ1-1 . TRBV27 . TGTGCCAGCAGTACCTTCACAGGGAACACTGAAGCTTTCTTT CASSTFTGNTEAFF
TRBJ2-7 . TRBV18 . TGTGCCAGCTCACCCTTCGTAAGCGGAGTCTCCTACGAGCAGTACTTC CASSPFVSGVSYEQYF
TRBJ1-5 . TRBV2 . TGTGCCAGCAGAGAAATCGGGGGGCGTCAGCCCCAGCATTTT CASREIGGRQPQHF
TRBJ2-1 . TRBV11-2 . TGTGCCAGCACCAACCTAGATGCACAGTTCTTC CASTNLDAQFF
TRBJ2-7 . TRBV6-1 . TGTGCCAGCGGCATAACAGAACAGTACGAGCAGTACTTC CASGITEQYEQYF
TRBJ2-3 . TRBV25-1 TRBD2 TGTGCCAGCAGTCTCGGACTAGCGGGACCCCAGTATTTT CASSLGLAGPQYF
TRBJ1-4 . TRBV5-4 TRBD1 TGTGCCAGCAGCATACAGGGGGGGGTTAATGAAAAACTGTTTTTT CASSIQGGVNEKLFF
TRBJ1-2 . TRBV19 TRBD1 TGTGCCAGTAGTATTAACAGGGGGCACTATGGCTACACCTTC CASSINRGHYGYTF
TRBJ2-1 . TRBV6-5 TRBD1 TGTGCCAGCAGGCCGGGACAGCAGTATTACAATGAGCAGTTCTTC CASRPGQQYYNEQFF
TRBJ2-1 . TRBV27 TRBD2 TGTGCCAGCAGTTTAGTGCCCCTAGCGGGAATGCAGTTCTTC CASSLVPLAGMQFF
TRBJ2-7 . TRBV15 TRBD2 TGTGCCACCAGCAAAGATGCGGGAGGCCCCTACGAGCAGTACTTC CATSKDAGGPYEQYF
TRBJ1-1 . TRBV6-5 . TGTGCCAGCAGTTACAGTGGGAGATCCACTGAAGCTTTCTTT CASSYSGRSTEAFF
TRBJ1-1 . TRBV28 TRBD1 TGTGCCAGCCCCCCGACAGGGGAAGTGAGCACTGAAGCTTTCTTT CASPPTGEVSTEAFF
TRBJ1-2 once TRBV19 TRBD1 TGTGCCAGTAGTATCCGGACAGGGATCAATGGCTACACCTTC CASSIRTGINGYTF
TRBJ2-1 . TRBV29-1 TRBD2 TGCAGCGTTGTACTAGCGGGAGGGGGCTCCTACAATGAGCAGTTCTTC CSVVLAGGGSYNEQFF
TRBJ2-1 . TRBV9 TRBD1 TGTGCCAGCAATCAGGGGGCCTACAATGAGCAGTTCTTC CASNQGAYNEQFF
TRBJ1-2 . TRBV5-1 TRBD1 TGCGCCAGCAGCTTGGCCTACAGGGGCTCTAACTATGGCTACACCTTC CASSLAYRGSNYGYTF
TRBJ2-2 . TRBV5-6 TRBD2 TGTGCCAGCCGCTTGGCCCTCGGCGGGAGTGTTAGCGGGGAGCTGTTTTTT CASRLALGGSVSGELFF
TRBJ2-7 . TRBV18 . TGTGCCAGCTCACCAAACAGCCGTATAGGCTACGAGCAGTACTTC CASSPNSRIGYEQYF
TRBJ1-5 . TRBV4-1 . TGCGCCAGCAGCCTTGACACGCAATGGCCCAATCAGCCCCAGCATTTT CASSLDTQWPNQPQHF
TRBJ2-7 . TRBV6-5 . TGTGCCAGCAGTGGTAAGGACAGATCCTACGAGCAGTACTTC CASSGKDRSYEQYF
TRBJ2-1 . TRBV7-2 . TGTGCCAGCAGCTTAGGGGGGCAGGTGCCGTTCTTC CASSLGGQVPFF